These 29 T cell receptor beta chains originate from one sample sequenced in a study of OX40 agonist ivuxolimab in advanced cancers. Sequencing used immunoSEQ multiplex PCR; TCRdb keeps in-frame clones, though not all of them. Counted here are tens of thousands of clones, around 86% occurring once; the ten biggest clones make up about 0.8%. Source: CD4+ or CD8+ T cells sorted from blood, taken in a trial of the OX40 agonist ivuxolimab. Every receptor here comes from an adult with an advanced solid tumor such as melanoma, head and neck, liver or kidney cancer.

V usage is TRBV18 and J usage is TRBJ2-5; D unclear. Germline V gene sequence: CDR1 KGHSH, CDR2 LQKENI. Trimming took off 0 bases at V and 2 bases at J, with 7 bases between the two ends. The CDR3 extends over 14 amino acids. The CDR3 spells CASSPPQKQETQYF. The CDR3 region has the DNA TGTGCCAGCTCACCACCCCAGAAACAAGAGACCCAGTACTTC.

The J gene is TRBJ2-1, the V gene TRBV7-8; 8 bases match TRBD2. V shed 3 bases and J 12 bases; nucleotides not matched to a gene: 7. The V gene's germline CDR1 is SGHVS and CDR2 FQNEAQ. The CDR3 runs 13 residues. CDR3 in amino acids: CASSFIGLAGQFF. In DNA, the CDR3 is TGTGCCAGCAGCTTCATCGGACTAGCTGGGCAGTTCTTC.

The V and J genes are TRBV5-4 and TRBJ2-7, with 7 bases lining up with TRBD2. CDR3 length: 14 amino acids. CDR1 SGHNT and CDR2 YYREEE come from the germline V gene (reference sequence). J gave up 2 bases and V 2 bases, and 4 bases lay outside the gene matches. The CDR3 coding sequence is TGTGCCAGCAGCTTTGCAGGGAGGGCCTACGAGCAGTACTTC. This sequence encodes CASSFAGRAYEQYF.

J is TRBJ1-4 and V is TRBV5-5; tentative D call: TRBD1 (5 bases). This CDR3 contains 15 residues. Germline CDR1 reads SGHKS; CDR2 reads YYEKEE (reference sequence). Trimming removed 3 bases from V and 8 bases from J, with 17 bases in between. Written as DNA, the CDR3 is TGTGCCAGCAGCTCCAGACAGAGCGGACCCGAAAAACTGTTTTTT. It encodes CASSSRQSGPEKLFF.

This rearrangement joins TRBV5-1 to TRBJ2-5, with D tentatively TRBD2 (6 bases). The V end was cut by 2 bases, the J end by 11 bases, with 16 bases between. The germline CDR1 and CDR2 sequences are SGHRS and YFSETQ. This CDR3 has 13 amino acids. In DNA, the CDR3 is TGCGCCAGCAGCTTAAGGGAGGATGCTGAGCAGTACTTC. Translated: CASSLREDAEQYF.

The chain combines TRBV20-1 with TRBJ2-7, with no clear D. Trimming took off 7 bases at V and 7 bases at J, with 14 bases between the two ends. The CDR3 extends over 11 amino acids. Germline assignment: CDR1 DFQATT and CDR2 SNEGSKA (reference sequence). The CDR3 DNA reads as TGCAGTGTGGGTAGTCTACGGGAGCAGTACTTC. Translation: CSVGSLREQYF.

V and J are TRBV7-8 and TRBJ1-4; 7 bases line up with TRBD1. With 3 bases clipped from V and 8 bases from J, the junction kept 9 bases outside the gene matches. This CDR3 is 15 amino acids long. Germline CDR1 and CDR2: SGHVS and FQNEAQ. CDR3 residues: CASSFRDSVEEKLFF. CDR3 sequence (DNA): TGTGCCAGCAGCTTCCGGGACAGCGTTGAGGAAAAACTGTTTTTT.

V usage is TRBV15 and J usage is TRBJ1-2; perhaps TRBD1 as D (5 bases). The CDR3 length is 17 residues. Germline V lookup: CDR1 LNHNV, CDR2 YYDKDF (reference sequence). V was cut by 3 bases and J by 1 base, with 18 bases left in between. CDR3 residues: CATSRREGADFNYGYTF. CDR3 coding DNA: TGTGCCACCAGCAGGAGGGAAGGGGCGGACTTTAACTATGGCTACACCTTC.

The gene calls are TRBV11-2 and TRBJ2-2, with 9 nucleotides matching TRBD1. Trimming took 1 base from V and 4 from J; bases not matched to a gene: 7. Germline V gene sequence: CDR1 SGHAT, CDR2 FQNNGV. This CDR3 has 17 amino acids. The CDR3 DNA sequence: TGTGCCAGCAGCTTAGGATGGGACAGGGTGTTCACCGGGGAGCTGTTTTTT. Amino acid sequence: CASSLGWDRVFTGELFF.

This chain joins TRBV28 and TRBJ2-1; 8 nucleotides agree with TRBD2. The CDR3 totals 15 residues. Germline V CDR1 and CDR2: MDHEN, SYDVKM. The junction had 12 bases not matched to a gene; V was cut back by 4 bases and J by 10 bases. The DNA for the CDR3 is TGTGCCAGCAGTTCCGGGACTAGTGATTTCGGGGAGCAGTTCTTC. Protein: CASSSGTSDFGEQFF.

This rearrangement joins TRBV5-1 to TRBJ2-7, with a tentative D call TRBD1 (6 bases). Trimming cost V 0 bases and J 6 bases, with 10 bases left between them. The CDR3 is 13 amino acids. Germline V CDR1 and CDR2: SGHRS, YFSETQ. The CDR3 nucleotides are TGCGCCAGCAGCTTGGGGGGGCACCCCGAGCAGTACTTC. Amino acid sequence: CASSLGGHPEQYF.

This chain links TRBV6-5 with TRBJ2-7; D remains unclear. CDR1 and CDR2 from the germline V gene are MNHEY and SVGAGI. The CDR3 has 13 amino acids. The V gene lost 2 bases and the J gene lost 2 bases, with 7 bases spanning the gap. The DNA for the CDR3 is TGTGCCAGCAGTTACCGGGCAGCCTACGAGCAGTACTTC. Residues: CASSYRAAYEQYF.

CDR3 DNA sequence: TGTGCCAGCAGCTTCGCCGCTAGGGGGGAGCTGTTTTTT. Translating it yields CASSFAARGELFF. This chain connects TRBV5-6 to TRBJ2-2; D remains unclear. CDR3 size: 13 residues. Germline values: CDR1 SGHDT, CDR2 YYEEEE. The V end lost 2 bases, the J end lost 8 bases, and 10 bases lay between the germline ends.

The V and J genes are TRBV19 and TRBJ1-6; 7 bases fit TRBD1. V lost 6 bases to trimming and J lost 4 bases; unmatched junction nucleotides: 3. The CDR3 totals 14 residues. CDR1 is LNHDA and CDR2 is SQIVND in the germline V gene (reference sequence). The CDR3 DNA reads as TGTGCCAGTAGGACACAGGGGTATAATTCACCCCTCCACTTT. Translation: CASRTQGYNSPLHF.

The CDR3: CASSSQVLSGNTIYF. CDR3 in DNA: TGTGCCAGCAGTTCACAGGTGCTCTCTGGAAACACCATATATTTT. The rearrangement links TRBV28 to TRBJ1-3; weak D call: TRBD1 (5 bases). The germline CDR1 and CDR2 sequences are MDHEN and SYDVKM. The CDR3 has 15 residues. V was pared by 4 bases and J by 0 bases, with 10 bases between.

This chain connects TRBV5-5 to TRBJ2-5; perhaps D is TRBD1 or TRBD2 (5 bases each). The CDR3 is 15 amino acids. Germline-derived CDR1 and CDR2 are SGHKS and YYEKEE (reference sequence). Trimming removed 4 bases from V and 5 bases from J, with 18 bases in between. CDR3 coding DNA: TGTGCCAGCAGCCAGAATGTCGGGGCCGGGGAGACCCAGTACTTC. This encodes CASSQNVGAGETQYF.

The chain is built from TRBV6-6 and TRBJ1-3; the D is unclear. This CDR3 spans 13 amino acids. Trimming took off 5 bases at V and 0 bases at J, with 5 bases between the two ends. CDR1 is MNHNY and CDR2 is SVGAGI in the germline V gene (reference sequence). The CDR3 region has the DNA TGTGCCAGCAGTCTCTACTCTGGAAACACCATATATTTT. This encodes CASSLYSGNTIYF.

DNA for the CDR3: TGCGCCAGCAGCTTGACAGGGAGATACCAAGAGACCCAGTACTTC. Its protein is CASSLTGRYQETQYF. The V and J genes are TRBV5-1 and TRBJ2-5; tentatively, D is TRBD1 (6 bases). The CDR3 sequence is 15 residues long. Germline V gene sequence: CDR1 SGHRS, CDR2 YFSETQ. Trimming removed 1 base at V and 0 bases at J, with 10 bases between.

This clone was detected only once. V gene TRBV18 combines with J gene TRBJ2-1; 13 bases map to TRBD2. V was pared by 3 bases and J by 8 bases, with 7 bases of the junction left unmatched. Germline V gene lookup returns CDR1 KGHSH and CDR2 LQKENI. There are 16 residues in the CDR3. CDR3 loop: CASSPRLAGGRDEQFF. CDR3 coding DNA: TGTGCCAGCTCACCCCGACTAGCGGGGGGCCGCGATGAGCAGTTCTTC.

Comments on this clone: Germline and junction disagree at one end, which may indicate a read error. V gene TRBV15 combines with J gene TRBJ2-1; D may be TRBD2 (6 bases). The germline CDR1 and CDR2 sequences are LNHNV and YYDKDF (reference sequence). CDR3 size: 13 residues. The chain's CDR3 is CATRRDSNNEQFF. Here the CDR3 DNA reads TGTGCCACCAGAAGGGACTCCAACAATGAGCAGTTCTTC.

This clone was seen more than once but under ten times. The chain couples TRBV6-1 to TRBJ1-5, with D maybe TRBD1 (6 bases). CDR3 length: 13 amino acids. Germline values: CDR1 MNHNS, CDR2 SASEGT. With 9 bases removed from V and 3 bases from J, the gap between germline ends came to 12 bases. DNA of the CDR3: TGTGCCAGTAGACAGGTCAACAATCAGCCCCAGCATTTT. Translating gives CASRQVNNQPQHF.

Only one count was recorded for this clone. This rearrangement joins TRBV2 to TRBJ2-7; no definite D call. This CDR3 is 14 amino acids long. CDR1 and CDR2 from the germline V gene are SNHLY and FYNNEI. Trimming removed 1 base from V and 7 bases from J, with 14 bases in between. For the CDR3, the DNA is TGTGCCAGCAGTGAAGATCTCCGACTCCTGGAGCAGTACTTC. This gives the protein CASSEDLRLLEQYF.

This chain links TRBV5-1 with TRBJ2-1, with TRBD2 matching over 9 bases. CDR3 length: 16 residues. Unmatched junction bases numbered 10, after V lost 2 bases and J lost 7 bases. CDR1 and CDR2 (germline): SGHRS, YFSETQ. The CDR3 region has the DNA TGCGCCAGCAGCTTTAATCGACTAGCGGAGGGAAATGAGCAGTTCTTC. Protein product: CASSFNRLAEGNEQFF.

The genes are TRBV4-1 and TRBJ1-2; 8 positions agree with TRBD1. Germline CDR1 reads MGHRA; CDR2 reads YSYEKL. This CDR3 has 16 amino acids. J lost 0 bases, V lost 3 bases, and 6 bases had no gene match. For the CDR3, the DNA is TGCGCCAGCAGCCACCCCGACAGGGGCCCTAACTATGGCTACACCTTC. This codes for CASSHPDRGPNYGYTF.

J is TRBJ2-5 and V is TRBV5-1; the match to TRBD2 covers 10 bases. TRBJ2-7 matches the DNA end more closely, so the J call is doubtful. Germline values: CDR1 SGHRS, CDR2 YFSETQ. CDR3 length: 15 residues. CDR3 loop: CASSPGTSADYEQYF. The CDR3, as DNA: TGCGCCAGCAGCCCAGGGACTAGCGCCGACTACGAGCAGTACTTC.

The V and J genes are TRBV5-1 and TRBJ1-2, with D possibly being TRBD1 (5 bases). Germline V gene lookup returns CDR1 SGHRS and CDR2 YFSETQ. V lost 4 bases and J 5 bases, leaving 12 bases between the germline ends. CDR3 length: 13 residues. The chain's CDR3 is CASSLGTAYGYTF. CDR3 nucleotides: TGCGCCAGCAGCCTCGGGACCGCTTATGGCTACACCTTC.

The chain couples TRBV28 to TRBJ2-5; maybe TRBD2 (6 bases). This CDR3 spans 13 amino acids. Deletions cut 3 bases from V and 2 bases from J, with 7 bases between. CDR1 is MDHEN, CDR2 SYDVKM, per germline. The CDR3 DNA reads TGTGCCAGCAGTTTTGGGGGGCAAGAGACCCAGTACTTC. Protein sequence: CASSFGGQETQYF.

The chain couples TRBV5-4 to TRBJ1-1; the D is unclear. This CDR3 contains 11 residues. The germline V and J ends were trimmed by 5 bases and 0 bases, with 2 bases remaining between them. Germline values: CDR1 SGHNT, CDR2 YYREEE (reference sequence). CDR3 amino acids: CASSLNTEAFF. The CDR3 bases are TGTGCCAGCAGTCTGAACACTGAAGCTTTCTTT.

The CDR3 here is CASSSSRDSNEQFF. The DNA of the CDR3 is TGTGCCAGCAGCTCGAGCCGGGACAGCAATGAGCAGTTCTTC. The rearrangement uses TRBV7-3 and TRBJ2-1; the match to TRBD1 covers 7 bases. The CDR3 has 14 amino acids. Trimming at V came to 4 bases and at J to 6 bases, leaving 6 bases not matched to a gene. The germline V gene has CDR1 SGHTA and CDR2 FQGTGA.